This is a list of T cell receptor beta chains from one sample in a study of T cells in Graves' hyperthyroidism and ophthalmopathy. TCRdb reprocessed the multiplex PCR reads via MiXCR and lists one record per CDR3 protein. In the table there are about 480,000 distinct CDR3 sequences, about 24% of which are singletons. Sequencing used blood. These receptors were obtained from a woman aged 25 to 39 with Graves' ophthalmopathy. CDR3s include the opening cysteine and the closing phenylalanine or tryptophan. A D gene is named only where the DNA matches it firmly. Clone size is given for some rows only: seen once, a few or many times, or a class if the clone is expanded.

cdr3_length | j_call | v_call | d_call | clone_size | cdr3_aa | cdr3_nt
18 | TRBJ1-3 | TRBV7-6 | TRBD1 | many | CASSPRTGVTFSGNTIYF | TGTGCCAGCAGCCCCAGGACAGGGGTAACTTTTTCTGGAAACACCATATATTTT
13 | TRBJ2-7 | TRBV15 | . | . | CATSRDLPCEQYF | TGTGCCACCAGCAGAGATTTGCCGTGCGAGCAGTACTTC
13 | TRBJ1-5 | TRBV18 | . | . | CAGSPAGDQPQHF | TGTGCCGGCTCACCAGCAGGGGACCAGCCCCAGCATTTT
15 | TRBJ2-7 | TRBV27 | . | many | CASSLYRELTYEQYF | TGTGCCAGCAGTCTATACAGGGAACTAACCTACGAGCAGTACTTC
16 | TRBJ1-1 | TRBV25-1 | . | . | CASSESGWEVATEAFF | TGTGCCAGCAGTGAATCGGGGTGGGAAGTGGCCACTGAAGCTTTCTTT
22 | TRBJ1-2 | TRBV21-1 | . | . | CASSTDLATPKGVAGAHYGYTF | TGTGCCAGCAGCACCGATCTGGCGACCCCAAAAGGGGTGGCAGGGGCCCACTATGGCTACACCTTC
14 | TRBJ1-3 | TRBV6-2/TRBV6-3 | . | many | CASSYGASGNTIYF | TGTGCCAGCAGTTACGGGGCGTCTGGAAACACCATATATTTT
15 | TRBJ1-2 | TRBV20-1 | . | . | CSARDMGHQNYGYTF | TGCAGTGCTAGAGATATGGGACATCAGAACTATGGCTACACCTTC
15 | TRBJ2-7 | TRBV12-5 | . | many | CANQSRGVGFEEQYF | TGTGCTAATCAATCGAGGGGGGTCGGTTTTGAGGAGCAGTACTTC
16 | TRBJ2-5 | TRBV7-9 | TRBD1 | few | CASSSRDRGVGETQYF | TGTGCCAGCAGCTCTCGGGACAGGGGGGTCGGGGAGACCCAGTACTTC